This T cell receptor (beta chain) was retrieved from a study of cytomegalovirus exposure and HLA in healthy donors. Study findings and constraints: Upon later analysis, TCR association rates were observed to vary by HLA locus, being highest for DRB1 and lowest for HLA-C.

The V gene's germline CDR1 is LGHNA and CDR2 YSLEER. Trimming removed 0 bases from V and 2 bases from J; junction bases left unmatched: 7. The CDR3 extends over 16 amino acids. Vbeta (60) and Jbeta (13) primers were used in the PCR. Data came from immunoSEQ multiplex PCR; TCRdb stores just in-frame clones and leaves some out. The table lists about 160,000 clones, 60% to 80% of them singletons, with about 2.6% in the top ten. Details on this clone: What it recognizes is unknown.

The sequence was collected from a woman between 40 and 50 years old in good health and CMV-seropositive. The rearrangement joins TRBV4-3 to TRBJ2-7; 7 bases match TRBD2. The sequenced sample was PBMCs. Here the CDR3 DNA reads TGCGCCAGCAGCCAAGATCCGGCGGGGGTCCCCTACGAGCAGTACTTC. This codes for CASSQDPAGVPYEQYF.